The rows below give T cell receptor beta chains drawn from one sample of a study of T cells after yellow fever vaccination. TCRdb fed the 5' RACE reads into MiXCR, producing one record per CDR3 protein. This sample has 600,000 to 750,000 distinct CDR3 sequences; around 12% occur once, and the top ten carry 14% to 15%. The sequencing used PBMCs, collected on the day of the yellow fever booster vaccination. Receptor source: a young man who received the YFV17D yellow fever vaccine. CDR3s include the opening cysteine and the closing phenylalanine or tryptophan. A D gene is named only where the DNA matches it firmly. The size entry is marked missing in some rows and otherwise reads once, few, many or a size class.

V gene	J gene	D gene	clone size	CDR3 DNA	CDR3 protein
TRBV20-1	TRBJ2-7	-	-	TGCAGTGCTCCCACGACGATATCCTACGAGCAGTACTTC	CSAPTTISYEQYF
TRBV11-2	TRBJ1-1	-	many	TGTGCCAGCAGCTTACGAATTTGGGACACTGAAGCTTTCTTT	CASSLRIWDTEAFF
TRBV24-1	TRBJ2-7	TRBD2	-	TGTGCCACCAGTGATGGACTAGCGGGAGTGAGTCAGCAGTACTTC	CATSDGLAGVSQQYF
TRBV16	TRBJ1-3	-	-	TGTGCCAGCGGAAAACAGGGACACTCTGGAAACACCATATATTTT	CASGKQGHSGNTIYF
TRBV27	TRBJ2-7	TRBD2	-	TGTGCCAGCAGTTTATTTACCGGGGGGTCGAGGCAGTACTTC	CASSLFTGGSRQYF
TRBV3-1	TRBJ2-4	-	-	TGTGCCAGCAGCCAAGATCCCCAGGGAGGCATTCAGTACTTC	CASSQDPQGGIQYF
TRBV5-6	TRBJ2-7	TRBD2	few	TGTGCCAGCAGCTTGGAGCTAGCGGGAGTAATCGAGCAGTACTTC	CASSLELAGVIEQYF
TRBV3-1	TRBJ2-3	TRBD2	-	TGTGCCAGCAGCCAAGGAAATAGCGGGACAGATACGCAGTATTTT	CASSQGNSGTDTQYF
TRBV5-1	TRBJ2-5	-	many	TGTGCCAGCAGTGGAGAAGAGACCCAGTACTTC	CASSGEETQYF
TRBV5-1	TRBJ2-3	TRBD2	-	TGCGCCAGCAGCTCCCCTAGCGGGAAACTGAGCACAGATACGCAGTATTTT	CASSSPSGKLSTDTQYF
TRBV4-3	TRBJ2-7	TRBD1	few	TGCGCCAGCAGCCAACTCCCCGGGACAGGTACCTACGAGCAGTACTTC	CASSQLPGTGTYEQYF
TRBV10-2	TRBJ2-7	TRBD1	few	TGCGCCAGCAGCGCTCCGGGACAGGAGTCCTACGAGCAGTACTTC	CASSAPGQESYEQYF
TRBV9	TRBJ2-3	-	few	TGTGCCAGCAGCGGCGCCGGGACTTTCACAGATACGCAGTATTTT	CASSGAGTFTDTQYF
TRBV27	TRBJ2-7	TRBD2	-	TGTGCCAGCAGTCCCCGGGTTAGCGGGAGCGAGCAGTACTTC	CASSPRVSGSEQYF
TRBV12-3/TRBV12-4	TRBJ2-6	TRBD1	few	TGTGCCAGCAGAGCGAGACAGGGGGTTTCTTCTGGGGCCAACGTCCTGACTTTC	CASRARQGVSSGANVLTF
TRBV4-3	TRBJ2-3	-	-	TGCGCCAGCAGCCAAGATCCCGGAAGCGGCTCGCAGTATTTT	CASSQDPGSGSQYF
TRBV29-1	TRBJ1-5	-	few	TGCAGCGTTGAATCAGGGGGCAATCAGCCCCAGCATTTT	CSVESGGNQPQHF
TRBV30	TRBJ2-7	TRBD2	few	TGTGCCTGGTCTCGGGGGGGCATGGACGAGCAGTACTTC	CAWSRGGMDEQYF
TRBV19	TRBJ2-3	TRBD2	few	TGTGCCAGTAGTATGCCCATCGGGAGGGGCGCAGATACGCAGTATTTT	CASSMPIGRGADTQYF
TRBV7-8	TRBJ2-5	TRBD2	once	TGTGCCAGCAGCTTAGAGTTAAGCGGGGGGGCTCTAAGGACCCAGTACTTC	CASSLELSGGALRTQYF
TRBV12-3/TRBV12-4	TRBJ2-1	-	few	TGTGCCAGCACCACCGCGGATGAGCAGTTCTTC	CASTTADEQFF
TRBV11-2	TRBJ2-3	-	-	TGTGCCAGCAGCGTTGAGTACAGTGGGGATACGCAGTATTTT	CASSVEYSGDTQYF
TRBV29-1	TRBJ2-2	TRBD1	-	TGCAGCGTCGGACAGGGATCTGTCGGGGAGCTGTTTTTT	CSVGQGSVGELFF
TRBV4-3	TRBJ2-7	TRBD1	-	TGCGCCAGCAGCCGACAGACAGGGCCGACCGTCTACGAGCAGTACTTC	CASSRQTGPTVYEQYF
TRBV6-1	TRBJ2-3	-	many	TGTGCCAGCAGTGAAGCTGGGGATACGCAGTATTTT	CASSEAGDTQYF
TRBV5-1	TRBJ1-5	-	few	TGCGCCAGCAGCCCCGACTACAATCAGCCCCAGCATTTT	CASSPDYNQPQHF
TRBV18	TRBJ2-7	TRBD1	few	TGTGCCAGCTCAGCAGGACAGGGGGACACGGGCGAGCAGTACTTC	CASSAGQGDTGEQYF
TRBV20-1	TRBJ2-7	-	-	TGCAGTGCTAGGCCGGGCCTCTACGAGCAGTACTTC	CSARPGLYEQYF
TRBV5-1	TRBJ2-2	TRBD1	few	TGCGCCAGCACGGACAGGGCTAACACCGGGGAGCTGTTTTTT	CASTDRANTGELFF
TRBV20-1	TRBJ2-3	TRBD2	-	TGCAGTGCTAGTCCGAGCGGGACTAGCGGTGTAGATACGCAGTATTTT	CSASPSGTSGVDTQYF
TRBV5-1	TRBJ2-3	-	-	TGCGCCAGCAGCTTGGATCGGGACACTACAGATACGCAGTATTTT	CASSLDRDTTDTQYF
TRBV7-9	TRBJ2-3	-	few	TGTGCCAGCAGCTTAGGTGAAGCGGATACGCAGTATTTT	CASSLGEADTQYF
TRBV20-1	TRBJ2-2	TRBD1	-	TGCAGTGCTAGCCCGCGGACAGGGGTTGTCGGGGAGCTGTTTTTT	CSASPRTGVVGELFF
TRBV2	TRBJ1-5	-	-	TGTGCCAGCAGCCAAGAACGGACGCACAATCAGCCCCAGCATTTT	CASSQERTHNQPQHF
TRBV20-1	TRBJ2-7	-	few	TGCAGTGTTGGTCCGGGACACCCCTACGAGCAGTACTTC	CSVGPGHPYEQYF
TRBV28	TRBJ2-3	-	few	TGTGCCAGCAGTATAATAGGGGGGGAAACAGATACGCAGTATTTT	CASSIIGGETDTQYF
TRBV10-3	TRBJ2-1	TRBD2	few	TGTGCCATCAGTGATTCCGGCGGGAGCTACAATGAGCAGTTCTTC	CAISDSGGSYNEQFF
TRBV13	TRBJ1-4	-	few	TGTGCCAGCAGCTTAGCGAACAGGGTTGGCGAAAAACTGTTTTTT	CASSLANRVGEKLFF
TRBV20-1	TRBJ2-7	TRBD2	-	TGCAGTGCTGACACTAGCGCAACCTACGAGCAGTACTTC	CSADTSATYEQYF
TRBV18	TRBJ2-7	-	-	TGTGCCAGCTCACCAACTGCGGGACCGTACTCCTACGAGCAGTACTTC	CASSPTAGPYSYEQYF
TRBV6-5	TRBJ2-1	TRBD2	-	TGTGCCAGCAGTTACCTGCTGGCTAGCGGGCAGAATGAGCAGTTCTTC	CASSYLLASGQNEQFF
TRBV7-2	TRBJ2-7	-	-	TGTGCCAGCAGCGTGGACCGTCAGATGCTCTACGAGCAGTACTTC	CASSVDRQMLYEQYF
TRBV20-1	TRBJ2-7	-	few	TGCAGTGCTATACGGGGGGCTTACGAGCAGTACTTC	CSAIRGAYEQYF
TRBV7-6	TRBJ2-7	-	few	TGTGCCAGCAGCTTAAACAGGGCCTACGAGCAGTACTTC	CASSLNRAYEQYF
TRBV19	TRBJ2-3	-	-	TGTGCCAGTAGTAGCCCTGGGTTTGATACGCAGTATTTT	CASSSPGFDTQYF
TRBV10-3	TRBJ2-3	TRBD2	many	TGTGCCATCAGTGAAGCTTGGGGACTAGCGGCAGATACGCAGTATTTT	CAISEAWGLAADTQYF
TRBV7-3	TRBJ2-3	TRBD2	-	TGTGCCAGCAGCTCGACGACCTGGACTAGCGGGAGAGGCTCAGATACGCAGTATTTT	CASSSTTWTSGRGSDTQYF
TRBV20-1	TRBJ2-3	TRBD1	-	TGCAGTGCTAGAGATTCGGGACAGAACACAGATACGCAGTATTTT	CSARDSGQNTDTQYF